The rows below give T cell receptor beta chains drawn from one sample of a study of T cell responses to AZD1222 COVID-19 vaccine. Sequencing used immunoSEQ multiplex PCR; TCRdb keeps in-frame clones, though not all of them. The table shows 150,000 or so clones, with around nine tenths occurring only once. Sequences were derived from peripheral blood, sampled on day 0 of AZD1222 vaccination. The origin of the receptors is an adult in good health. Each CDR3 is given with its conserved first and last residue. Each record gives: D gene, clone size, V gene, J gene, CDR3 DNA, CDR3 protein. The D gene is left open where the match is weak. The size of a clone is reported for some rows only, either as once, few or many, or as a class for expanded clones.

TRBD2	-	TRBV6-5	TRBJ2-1	TGTGCCAGCAGTTACTCGATCGAGCGGGAGAAGTTCTTC	CASSYSIEREKFF
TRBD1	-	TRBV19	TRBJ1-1	TGTGCCAGTAGTCTCCCCGGACAGGGGAGACCTGAAGCTTTCTTT	CASSLPGQGRPEAFF
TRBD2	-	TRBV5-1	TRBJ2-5	TGCGCCAGCAGCCCCCCTCCCCTAGCGGGGGTTTCAGAGACCCAGTACTTC	CASSPPPLAGVSETQYF
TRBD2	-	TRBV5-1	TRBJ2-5	TGCGCCAGCAGCTTCCCAGCGGGGGGGCGGGAGACCCAGTACTTC	CASSFPAGGRETQYF
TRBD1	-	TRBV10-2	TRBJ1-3	TGCGCCAGCAGTTTACAGGGGGCTGGAAACACCATATATTTT	CASSLQGAGNTIYF
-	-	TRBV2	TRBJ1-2	TGTGCCAGCAGTGAATTAGGGCAGGGGCATGGCTACACCTTC	CASSELGQGHGYTF
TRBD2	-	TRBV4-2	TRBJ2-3	TGTGCCAGCAGCCAAGGGAGCGGGAGGGACACAGATACGCAGTATTTT	CASSQGSGRDTDTQYF
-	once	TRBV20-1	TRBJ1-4	TGCAGTGCTAGTCAGGACAGTGCAACTAATGAAAAACTGTTTTTT	CSASQDSATNEKLFF
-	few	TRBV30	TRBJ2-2	TGTGCCTGGAGGTCCGTTGGGAACACCGGGGAGCTGTTTTTT	CAWRSVGNTGELFF
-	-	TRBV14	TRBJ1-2	TGTGCCAGCAGCCCAGCGCCTAACTATGGCTACACCTTC	CASSPAPNYGYTF
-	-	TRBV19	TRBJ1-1	TGTGCCAGTAGTTCCTCAGGGGAGTTGGGCACTGAAGCTTTCTTT	CASSSSGELGTEAFF
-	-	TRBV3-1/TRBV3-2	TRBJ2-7	TGTGCCAGCAGCCAAGATTTGGGGGCCTTTCCCTACGAGCAGTACTTC	CASSQDLGAFPYEQYF
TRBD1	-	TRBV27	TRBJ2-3	TGTGCCAGCAGTTTGGGACAGGCCACAGATACGCAGTATTTT	CASSLGQATDTQYF
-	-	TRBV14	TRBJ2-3	TGTGCCAGCAGCCAAGGTTTTTGGGGTGGCACAGATACGCAGTATTTT	CASSQGFWGGTDTQYF
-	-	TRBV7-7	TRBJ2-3	TGTGCTAGCAGCCCCCTTACAAAGGGAGATACGCAGTATTTT	CASSPLTKGDTQYF
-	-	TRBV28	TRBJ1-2	TGTGCCAGCAGTTTATCTGAGGGAAGAGCTAACTATGGCTACACCTTC	CASSLSEGRANYGYTF
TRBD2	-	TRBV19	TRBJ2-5	TGTGCCAGTAGTATCAGAGCGGGGGGGCCCCAAGAGACCCAGTACTTC	CASSIRAGGPQETQYF
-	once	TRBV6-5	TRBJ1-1	TGTGCCAGCAGTTCGGCGCGGGTGGGTACTGAAGCTTTCTTT	CASSSARVGTEAFF
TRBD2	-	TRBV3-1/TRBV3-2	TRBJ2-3	TGTGCCAGCAGCCTGGGACTAGCGGATGACTTTCCGCGCACAGATACGCAGTATTTT	CASSLGLADDFPRTDTQYF
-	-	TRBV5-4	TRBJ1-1	TGTGCCAGCAGCATTACACTGAACACTGAAGCTTTCTTT	CASSITLNTEAFF
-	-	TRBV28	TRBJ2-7	TGTGCCAGCAGTCCGCCCGAGACAGCCCGCTCCTACGAGCAGTACTTC	CASSPPETARSYEQYF
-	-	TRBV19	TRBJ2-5	TGTGCCAGTAGTCAGTGGGGATCAGAGACCCAGTACTTC	CASSQWGSETQYF
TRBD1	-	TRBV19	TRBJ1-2	TGTGCCAGTACCCTAACAGGGGGCGTCTATGGCTACACCTTC	CASTLTGGVYGYTF
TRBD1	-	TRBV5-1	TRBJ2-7	TGCGCCAGCAGCCTGGGACAGAGCGGCGAGCAGTACTTC	CASSLGQSGEQYF
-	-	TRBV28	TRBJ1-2	TGTGCCAGCAGTTTGTCAGGGGACTATGGCTACACCTTC	CASSLSGDYGYTF
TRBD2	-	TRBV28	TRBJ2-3	TGTGCCACCCTCCCCACCCGACTAGCGGGATTGACGACAGATACGCAGTATTTT	CATLPTRLAGLTTDTQYF
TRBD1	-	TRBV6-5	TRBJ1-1	TGTGCCAGCAGGGGGACAGGGGCCGTCACTGAAGCTTTCTTT	CASRGTGAVTEAFF
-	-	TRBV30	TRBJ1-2	TGTGCCTGGATTGAGGTCGGGGGGGCTAACTATGGCTACACCTTC	CAWIEVGGANYGYTF
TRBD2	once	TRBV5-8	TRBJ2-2	TGTGCCAGCAGTCAGGTGGTCTTGGTAGCGGGAGATGTCGGGGAGCTGTTTTTT	CASSQVVLVAGDVGELFF
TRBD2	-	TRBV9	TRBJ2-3	TGTGCCAGCAGCGTGGAAATTAGCGGGGGGCCCCTCAAAACGCAGTATTTT	CASSVEISGGPLKTQYF
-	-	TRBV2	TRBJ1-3	TGTGCCAGCAGTGGACAGGCCAACACCATATATTTT	CASSGQANTIYF
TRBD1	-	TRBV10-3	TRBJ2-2	TGTGCCATCAGCCCGGACAGGGACCCCACCGGGGAGCTGTTTTTT	CAISPDRDPTGELFF
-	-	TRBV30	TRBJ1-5	TGTGCCTGGAGTACGGGGATTGGTCAGCCCCAGCATTTT	CAWSTGIGQPQHF
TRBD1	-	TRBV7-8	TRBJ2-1	TGTGCCAGCACCTGGACAGGGATGGGGAATGAGCAGTTCTTC	CASTWTGMGNEQFF
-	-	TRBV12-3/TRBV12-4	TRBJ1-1	TGTGCCAGCAGTTTTTTCAGTGAAGCTTTCTTT	CASSFFSEAFF
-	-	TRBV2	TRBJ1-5	TGTGCCAGCAGTGAGGGGGTCCGCAATCAGCCCCAGCATTTT	CASSEGVRNQPQHF
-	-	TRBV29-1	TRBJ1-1	TGCAGCGTTGAAGTGGGGGGGACGGGTACTGAAGCTTTCTTT	CSVEVGGTGTEAFF
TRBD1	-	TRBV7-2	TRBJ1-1	TGTGCCAGCAGCTTAAAGCGTTGGACAGGCAACACTGAAGCTTTCTTT	CASSLKRWTGNTEAFF
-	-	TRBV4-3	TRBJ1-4	TGCGCCAGCAGCCAGCAAACGGCGCTCCGTAATGAAAAACTGTTTTTT	CASSQQTALRNEKLFF
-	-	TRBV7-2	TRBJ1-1	TGTGCCAGCAGCTCCAGCGCAGTCCGCTTAATGGACACTGAAGCTTTCTTT	CASSSSAVRLMDTEAFF